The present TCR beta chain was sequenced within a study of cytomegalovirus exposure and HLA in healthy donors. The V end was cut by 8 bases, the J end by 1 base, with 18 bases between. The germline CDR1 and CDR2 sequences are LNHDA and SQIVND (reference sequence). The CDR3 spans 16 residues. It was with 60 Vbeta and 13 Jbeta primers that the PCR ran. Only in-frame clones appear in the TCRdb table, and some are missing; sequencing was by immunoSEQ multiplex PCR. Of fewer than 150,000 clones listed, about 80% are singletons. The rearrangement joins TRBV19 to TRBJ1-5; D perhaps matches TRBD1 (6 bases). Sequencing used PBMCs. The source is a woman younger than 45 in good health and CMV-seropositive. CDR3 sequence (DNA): TGTGCCAGTTCGGTAGCGGGGGCCGGGAGCAATCAGCCCCAGCATTTT. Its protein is CASSVAGAGSNQPQHF. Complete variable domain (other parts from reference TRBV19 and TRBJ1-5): DGGITQSPKYLFRKEGQNVTLSCEQNLNHDAMYWYRQDPGQGLRLIYYSQIVNDFQKGDIAEGYSVSREKKESFPLTVTSAQKNPTAFYLCASSVAGAGSNQPQHFGDGTRLSIL.